What follows are 23 T cell receptor beta chains derived from one specimen sequenced in a study of shared clonotypes between healthy human individuals. CD45RO-negative, CCR7-selected cells formed the naive CD8 fraction, which excluded terminally differentiated effector memory CD45RA+ cells. TCRdb's copy holds only in-frame clones and misses some; the assay was immunoSEQ multiplex PCR. The table records just over 2,000,000 clones, about 95% of them present only once. Sequencing used naive CD8+ T cells sorted from blood. Receptors originate from a young man in good health.

V usage is TRBV7-9 and J usage is TRBJ1-1; TRBD1 agrees at 9 bases. With V trimmed by 5 bases and J by 3 bases, 13 bases remained unmatched. Germline assignment: CDR1 SEHNR and CDR2 FQNEAQ (reference sequence). The CDR3 is 17 amino acids. CDR3: CASSPQDGTGFYTEAFF. The DNA of the CDR3 is TGTGCCAGCAGCCCACAAGACGGGACAGGGTTTTACACTGAAGCTTTCTTT.

The chain uses TRBV5-1 and TRBJ1-1; 7 nucleotides align to TRBD1. CDR3 size: 15 residues. In germline, CDR1 is SGHRS, CDR2 YFSETQ. J lost 0 bases, V lost 3 bases, and 5 bases had no gene match. CDR3 region: CASSSSGQLNTEAFF. In DNA form, the CDR3 reads TGCGCCAGCAGCTCATCGGGACAGCTGAACACTGAAGCTTTCTTT.

J is TRBJ2-3 and V is TRBV19; 10 bases map to TRBD1. V dropped 3 bases and J dropped 2; count of bases not matched to a gene: 8. This CDR3 contains 17 residues. CDR1 and CDR2 (germline): LNHDA, SQIVND (reference sequence). CDR3 residues: CASSILGQGVYTDTQYF. In DNA, the CDR3 is TGTGCCAGTAGTATCCTCGGACAGGGGGTATACACAGATACGCAGTATTTT.

In the case of this clone: Other nucleotide sequences in the sample specify the same CDR3. The chain is built from TRBV7-9 and TRBJ2-1; the D is unclear. The CDR3 runs to 12 residues. V lost 1 base and J 6 bases, leaving 4 bases between the germline ends. Germline loops: CDR1 SEHNR, CDR2 FQNEAQ (reference sequence). The CDR3 loop is CASSLDFNEQFF. The CDR3 DNA reads as TGTGCCAGCAGCTTAGATTTCAATGAGCAGTTCTTC.

This chain links TRBV6-6 with TRBJ2-7, with 9 nucleotides matching TRBD1. J lost 2 bases, V lost 6 bases, and 11 bases had no gene match. The CDR3 sequence is 16 residues long. From germline, CDR1 is MNHNY and CDR2 SVGAGI (reference sequence). The DNA of the CDR3 is TGTGCCAGCAGACCTTCGATGGACAGGGGAGCCTACGAGCAGTACTTC. This encodes CASRPSMDRGAYEQYF.

The chain has TRBV4-3 and TRBJ2-6; 10 positions agree with TRBD1. The CDR3 is 14 residues long. Germline CDR1 is LGHNA and CDR2 is YSLEER. Germline trimming cut 2 bases from V and 19 bases from J; bases unmatched to any gene: 11. The CDR3: CASSQSDRGRKLTF. DNA for the CDR3: TGCGCCAGCAGCCAAAGCGACAGGGGGCGAAAGTTAACTTTC.

The sample holds one count of this clone. The chain links TRBV28 to TRBJ1-4, with a possible D match to TRBD1 (6 bases). From germline, CDR1 is MDHEN and CDR2 SYDVKM. The length of the CDR3 is 14 residues. Trimming stripped 7 bases from V and 6 bases from J, with 15 bases between. The CDR3, as DNA: TGTGCCAGCACCCCCTGGGGGGGCGATGAAAAACTGTTTTTT. Translation: CASTPWGGDEKLFF.

On this clone itself: A clone one base away is much larger, so this may be a read error. The chain carries TRBV4-1 and TRBJ1-1, with 7 bases that match TRBD1. The CDR3 runs 16 residues. With 0 bases clipped from V and 1 base from J, the junction kept 5 bases outside the gene matches. Germline-derived CDR1 and CDR2 are MGHRA and YSYEKL. The CDR3 loop is CASSQDPGQKNTEAFF. CDR3 DNA sequence: TGCGCCAGCAGCCAAGATCCGGGACAGAAGAACACTGAAGCTTTCTTT.

This clone was detected once. The genes are TRBV30 and TRBJ2-5; no definite D call. This CDR3 spans 12 amino acids. Germline V gene lookup returns CDR1 GTSNPN and CDR2 SVGIG (reference sequence). V was clipped by 4 bases and J by 4 bases, with 10 bases between them. CDR3 sequence (DNA): TGTGCCTGGAATTTGGTTCTAGAGACCCAGTACTTC. Protein: CAWNLVLETQYF.

This clone has a handful of counts. The genes are TRBV6-5 and TRBJ1-6; weak D call: TRBD1 (5 bases). This CDR3 is built from 14 residues. Germline V gene lookup returns CDR1 MNHEY and CDR2 SVGAGI. V lost 2 bases and J 9 bases, leaving 11 bases between the germline ends. The CDR3 region is CASSYAGTGSPLHF. CDR3 DNA sequence: TGTGCCAGCAGTTACGCAGGGACGGGTTCACCCCTCCACTTT.

The CDR3 sequence: CATVDYEQYF. CDR3 nucleotide sequence: TGCGCCACCGTGGACTACGAGCAGTACTTC. The chain recombines TRBV10-2 with TRBJ2-7; no firm D call. The germline V and J ends were trimmed by 10 bases and 3 bases, with 7 bases remaining between them. This CDR3 is 10 amino acids long. Germline V gene data show CDR1 as WSHSY and CDR2 as SAAADI.

This clone was recorded once. J is TRBJ2-7 and V is TRBV28; D possibly corresponds to TRBD1 (6 bases). The CDR3 has 13 residues. In germline, CDR1 is MDHEN, CDR2 SYDVKM. Trimming removed 4 bases from V and 4 bases from J, with 11 bases in between. CDR3 sequence (DNA): TGTGCCAGCAGTTCCCGGACAGAATACGAGCAGTACTTC. Encoded protein: CASSSRTEYEQYF.

The chain has TRBV28 and TRBJ2-6; D is possibly TRBD1 (6 bases). CDR1 is MDHEN and CDR2 is SYDVKM in the germline V gene. The germline V and J ends were trimmed by 3 bases and 0 bases, with 12 bases remaining between them. The CDR3 sequence is 17 residues long. CDR3 sequence reads: CASSLAGDFSGANVLTF. The CDR3 bases are TGTGCCAGCAGTTTGGCAGGGGATTTCTCTGGGGCCAACGTCCTGACTTTC.

This chain links TRBV27 with TRBJ2-7; D gene ambiguous. Between the trimmed V and J ends, which lost 4 bases and 3 bases, there was a span of 10 bases. This CDR3 contains 13 residues. CDR1 and CDR2 from the germline V gene are MNHEY and SMNVEV (reference sequence). CDR3 residues: CASSSDPFYEQYF. The CDR3 DNA reads as TGTGCCAGCAGTTCCGATCCGTTCTACGAGCAGTACTTC.

This chain uses TRBV4-3 with TRBJ2-1; TRBD2 aligns across 9 bases. This CDR3 has 18 amino acids. Germline CDR1 and CDR2: LGHNA and YSLEER. Trimming removed 0 bases from V and 0 bases from J; junction bases left unmatched: 6. The CDR3 nucleotides are TGCGCCAGCAGCCAAGATCCTAGCGGGGAAAGCTCCTACAATGAGCAGTTCTTC. This sequence encodes CASSQDPSGESSYNEQFF.

This clone was picked up one time. This chain links TRBV5-1 with TRBJ1-6; 7 positions match TRBD1. CDR1 is SGHRS, CDR2 YFSETQ, per germline. Losses at the gene ends were 4 bases for V and 8 bases for J; bases not matched to a gene: 12. This CDR3 region has 16 residues. The CDR3 loop is CASSLTGPPGDSPLHF. The CDR3 DNA reads as TGCGCCAGCAGCCTGACAGGGCCACCAGGCGATTCACCCCTCCACTTT.

This chain uses TRBV5-1 with TRBJ1-2, with no clear D. The CDR3 contains 11 residues. Trimming removed 0 bases from V and 10 bases from J, with 7 bases in between. Germline-derived CDR1 and CDR2 are SGHRS and YFSETQ. The CDR3 reads CASSLDPHYTF. The CDR3 DNA is TGCGCCAGCAGCTTGGATCCGCACTACACCTTC.

V gene TRBV9 combines with J gene TRBJ2-4; D perhaps matches TRBD2 (6 bases). The V end was cut by 3 bases, the J end by 2 bases, with 15 bases between. The CDR3 is made up of 16 amino acids. Looked up from germline, CDR1 is SGDLS and CDR2 is YYNGEE. The CDR3 loop is CASSASNGGSKNIQYF. The CDR3 coding sequence is TGTGCCAGCAGCGCCAGCAACGGGGGATCCAAAAACATTCAGTACTTC.

The V gene is TRBV13, the J gene TRBJ1-1, with D unresolved. The CDR3 length is 12 residues. The germline V and J ends were trimmed by 3 bases and 4 bases, with 6 bases remaining between them. In germline, CDR1 is PRHDT, CDR2 FYEKMQ (reference sequence). The CDR3 nucleotides are TGTGCCAGCAGCTTGAGTTTCACTGAAGCTTTCTTT. Translated: CASSLSFTEAFF.

The V call is TRBV7-3, the J call TRBJ2-6; D is unclear. This CDR3 comprises 17 residues. Deletions cut 2 bases from V and 2 bases from J, with 13 bases between. In germline, CDR1 is SGHTA, CDR2 FQGTGA. The DNA for the CDR3 is TGTGCCAGCAGCTTATCGGGCCAAGCGCCTGGGGCCAACGTCCTGACTTTC. This sequence encodes CASSLSGQAPGANVLTF.

This clone was recorded only once. This chain uses TRBV5-4 with TRBJ2-7; D might be TRBD2 (6 bases). The ends were cut back, 2 bases at V and 2 bases at J, with 17 bases in the middle. The germline gives CDR1 SGHNT, CDR2 YYREEE (reference sequence). This CDR3 contains 16 residues. The CDR3 loop reads CASSLDGVGGPYEQYF. The CDR3 nucleotides are TGTGCCAGCAGCTTAGACGGCGTGGGGGGACCCTACGAGCAGTACTTC.

V usage is TRBV10-1 and J usage is TRBJ2-7, with D perhaps matching TRBD1 (6 bases). Trimming shortened V by 4 bases and J by 2 bases, and 21 bases separated the two germline ends. The length of the CDR3 is 17 residues. From germline, CDR1 is WNHNN and CDR2 SYGVQD (reference sequence). CDR3 nucleotide sequence: TGCGCCAGCAGTGGCCAACTTACAGGGAAACCCACCTACGAGCAGTACTTC. Its protein product is CASSGQLTGKPTYEQYF.

The V and J genes are TRBV6-1 and TRBJ1-5, with 7 bases aligning to TRBD1. V gave up 4 bases and J gave up 7 bases; unmatched junction bases: 4. This CDR3 region has 13 residues. Germline CDR1 reads MNHNS; CDR2 reads SASEGT. CDR3 region: CASSVPGGQPQHF. CDR3 nucleotide sequence: TGTGCCAGCAGTGTGCCAGGGGGGCAGCCCCAGCATTTT.